This T cell receptor (beta chain) appears in the sequencing data of a study of CD8 T cells in ankylosing spondylitis. With molecular barcodes, quantitative 5'-RACE was used to make the TCR beta libraries. MiXCR, run by TCRdb on the 5' RACE reads, gives a single entry per CDR3 protein. The repertoire holds roughly 490,000 distinct CDR3 sequences, with about 5.2% as singletons. The CDR3 covers 15 residues. J lost 6 bases, V lost 4 bases, and 10 bases had no gene match. Germline assignment: CDR1 SGHRS and CDR2 YFSETQ. This clonotype came up many times. Its antigen is undetermined. General observations from the study: Disease-linked clones had a CD8+ phenotype and relatively low frequency in peripheral blood. Ankylosing spondylitis blood seemed to carry a telltale TCR beta motif made of several highly homologous variants. In ankylosing spondylitis patients, matched synovial fluid reportedly showed significant enrichment of disease-linked clones.

The sample consisted of blood, either unsorted or a sorted T cell fraction (not recorded which). The TCR sequence derives from a male donor with ankylosing spondylitis. The genes are TRBV5-1 and TRBJ2-7, with TRBD2 identical over 10 bases. Here the CDR3 DNA reads TGCGCCAGCAGCGGAGGAGCGGGAGGGTGGGGCGAGCAGTACTTC. As protein: CASSGGAGGWGEQYF.